Below, 32 T cell receptor beta chains from the same sample are listed, as sequenced in a study of PD-L1 blockade in urothelial cancer. Regarding time point: pretreatment peripheral blood. The table came from immunoSEQ multiplex PCR; TCRdb's copy has only in-frame clones and leaves some out. The table includes over 45,000 clones, around 84% detected once. The sequences come from PBMCs, collected around atezolizumab (anti-PD-L1) treatment. The source is a man between 60 and 75 years old with urothelial cancer.

As DNA, the CDR3 is TGTGCCTGGAGTGTGGCGGGAACTAGCACAGATACGCAGTATTTT. Its protein product is CAWSVAGTSTDTQYF. The chain is built from TRBV30 and TRBJ2-3; D possibly corresponds to TRBD2 (6 bases). V gave up 0 bases and J gave up 0 bases, with 10 bases separating them. The CDR3 is 15 residues long. The germline V gene has CDR1 GTSNPN and CDR2 SVGIG (reference sequence). The full variable domain, in which reference TRBV30 and TRBJ2-3 provide the parts outside the CDR3, is SQTIHQWPATLVQPVGSPLSLECTVEGTSNPNLYWYRQAAGRGLQLLFYSVGIGQISSEVPQNLSASRPQDRQFILSSKKLLLSDSGFYLCAWSVAGTSTDTQYFGPGTRLTVL.

This chain links TRBV5-1 with TRBJ2-5; 10 nucleotides align to TRBD1. J gave up 5 bases and V 2 bases, and 3 bases lay outside the gene matches. The CDR3 is made up of 14 amino acids. The germline V gene encodes CDR1 SGHRS and CDR2 YFSETQ. The chain's CDR3 is CASSLGQGGETQYF. CDR3 bases: TGCGCCAGCAGCTTAGGACAGGGGGGGGAGACCCAGTACTTC.

The chain couples TRBV5-5 to TRBJ2-6; D gene unclear. V was cut by 1 base and J by 4 bases, with 9 bases left in between. The CDR3 has 15 amino acids. Germline CDR1 is SGHKS and CDR2 is YYEKEE (reference sequence). In nucleotides, the CDR3 is TGTGCCAGCAGCTTGAGCCCTGCAGGGGCCAACGTCCTGACTTTC. Residues: CASSLSPAGANVLTF.

The J gene is TRBJ2-4, the V gene TRBV27; D unclear. CDR3 length equals 17 residues. In germline, CDR1 is MNHEY, CDR2 SMNVEV (reference sequence). V was trimmed by 0 bases and J by 0 bases, leaving 12 bases between them. In DNA form, the CDR3 reads TGTGCCAGCAGTTTATCCGTCCCAATACTAGCCAAAAACATTCAGTACTTC. Translation gives CASSLSVPILAKNIQYF.

The V and J genes are TRBV6-5 and TRBJ1-2; the match to TRBD1 covers 8 bases. This CDR3 has 15 amino acids. V shed 3 bases and J 0 bases; nucleotides not matched to a gene: 3. Germline V CDR1 and CDR2: MNHEY, SVGAGI. CDR3 nucleotide sequence: TGTGCCAGCAGTTATCGGGACAGGCCTAACTATGGCTACACCTTC. Residues: CASSYRDRPNYGYTF.

This clone was observed a single time. A read error may account for a junction end that differs from germline. This chain links TRBV7-7 with TRBJ2-2; TRBD1 matches 7 bases. CDR1 is SSHAT and CDR2 is FNYEAQ in the germline V gene (reference sequence). The CDR3 sequence is 14 residues long. As DNA, the CDR3 is TGTGCTAGCAGCTTGACAGGGATAACCGGGGAGCTGTTTTTT. Translation: CASSLTGITGELFF.

The V gene is TRBV9, the J gene TRBJ2-1; D is undetermined. In germline, CDR1 is SGDLS, CDR2 YYNGEE. The ends were cut back, 3 bases at V and 0 bases at J, with 7 bases in the middle. The CDR3 has 14 amino acids. CDR3 protein: CASSGASSYNEQFF. Here the CDR3 DNA reads TGTGCCAGCAGCGGGGCGAGCTCCTACAATGAGCAGTTCTTC.

Points on this clone: Germline is not matched at one junction end, which may reflect a read error. DNA of the CDR3: TGCGCCAGCAGGCAAGACCCGGCAGGGGGTTCTTACGAGCAGTACTTC. Its protein product is CASRQDPAGGSYEQYF. The V call is TRBV4-1, the J call TRBJ2-7; TRBD1 agrees at 7 bases. The CDR3 loop spans 16 amino acids. From germline, CDR1 is MGHRA and CDR2 YSYEKL.

The CDR3 sequence is CAIGGNSGNTIYF. For the CDR3, the DNA is TGTGCCATCGGGGGGAACTCTGGAAACACCATATATTTT. The chain uses TRBV10-3 and TRBJ1-3; possibly TRBD1 for D (5 bases). The CDR3 runs 13 residues. Germline V gene lookup returns CDR1 ENHRY and CDR2 SYGVKD. Trimming took 8 bases from V and 0 from J, leaving 8 bases between them.

Only one count was recorded for this clone. Here the CDR3 reads CASSPRGQGAYEQYF. The CDR3 DNA reads as TGTGCCAGCAGTCCCCGGGGACAGGGGGCCTACGAGCAGTACTTC. The rearrangement uses TRBV27 and TRBJ2-7; 11 bases match TRBD1. The CDR3 has 15 amino acids. Losses at the gene ends were 5 bases for V and 2 bases for J; bases not matched to a gene: 5. CDR1 and CDR2 from the germline V gene are MNHEY and SMNVEV (reference sequence).

This clone has more than one count but fewer than ten. This chain connects TRBV5-4 to TRBJ2-7; D is uncertain. CDR3 length: 14 residues. V lost 4 bases and J lost 0, with 11 bases in between. CDR1 is SGHNT, CDR2 YYREEE, per germline (reference sequence). As DNA, the CDR3 is TGTGCCAGCAGCGTAAGCGTAAGCTCCTACGAGCAGTACTTC. Its protein product is CASSVSVSSYEQYF.

This clone was picked up one time. The chain couples TRBV19 to TRBJ1-1; D not resolved. V was shortened by 4 bases and J by 2 bases, with 8 bases between the two germline ends. Per germline, CDR1 LNHDA and CDR2 SQIVND (reference sequence). CDR3 size: 13 residues. The CDR3: CASSTQINTEAFF. CDR3 nucleotides: TGTGCCAGTAGTACTCAGATTAACACTGAAGCTTTCTTT.

This chain's CDR3 is CASSFTGGDQPQHF. CDR3 bases: TGCGCCAGCAGCTTCACAGGTGGGGATCAGCCCCAGCATTTT. This chain connects TRBV5-1 to TRBJ1-5; D is perhaps TRBD1 (5 bases). Germline lookup yields CDR1 SGHRS and CDR2 YFSETQ. V dropped 2 bases and J dropped 5 bases, with 11 bases sitting between them. The CDR3 runs to 14 residues.

CDR3 DNA sequence: TGTGCCAGCAATAAGGGACTAGGGGTATACGAGCAGTACTTC. Protein sequence: CASNKGLGVYEQYF. The chain links TRBV6-1 to TRBJ2-7; 8 positions agree with TRBD2. The CDR3 consists of 14 residues. From germline, CDR1 is MNHNS and CDR2 SASEGT. Losses at the gene ends were 7 bases for V and 4 bases for J; bases not matched to a gene: 9.

The chain links TRBV28 to TRBJ1-2, with 8 bases lining up with TRBD1. J lost 6 bases, V lost 6 bases, and 15 bases had no gene match. Germline V CDR1 and CDR2: MDHEN, SYDVKM. The CDR3 has 16 residues. The CDR3 protein is CASSGGGQGMFNGYTF. CDR3 coding DNA: TGTGCCAGCAGCGGAGGTGGACAGGGAATGTTTAATGGCTACACCTTC.

This sequence joins TRBV5-1 and TRBJ1-2; 7 bases line up with TRBD1. CDR3 length equals 12 residues. V lost 4 bases, J lost 10 bases, and 7 bases stayed unmatched. Germline lookup yields CDR1 SGHRS and CDR2 YFSETQ. The CDR3 is CASSPGQPVYTF. CDR3 coding DNA: TGCGCCAGCAGCCCGGGACAGCCCGTCTACACCTTC. Full variable domain (outside the CDR3, taken from reference TRBV5-1 and TRBJ1-2): KAGVTQTPRYLIKTRGQQVTLSCSPISGHRSVSWYQQTPGQGLQFLFEYFSETQRNKGNFPGRFSGRQFSNSRSEMNVSTLELGDSALYLCASSPGQPVYTFGSGTRLTVV.

The V and J genes are TRBV2 and TRBJ2-7, with 7 nucleotides matching TRBD2. The V segment lost 7 bases and the J segment 0 bases; nucleotides outside the gene matches: 15. There are 17 residues in the CDR3. Germline assignment: CDR1 SNHLY and CDR2 FYNNEI. The CDR3 DNA reads as TGTGCCAGCACCAAGTGGCGCGGGAGCGGGATCTCCTACGAGCAGTACTTC. Its protein is CASTKWRGSGISYEQYF.

This clone was recorded a few times. The genes are TRBV5-8 and TRBJ1-2; 7 positions agree with TRBD1. Trimming took 0 bases from V and 6 from J; bases not matched to a gene: 5. The CDR3 runs 14 residues. Germline V gene data show CDR1 as SGHTS and CDR2 as YDEGEE. CDR3 DNA sequence: TGTGCCAGCAGCTTGGCGGGACAGCATCATGGCTACACCTTC. Its protein is CASSLAGQHHGYTF.

The genes are TRBV18 and TRBJ1-1, with no clear D. The CDR3 length is 15 residues. The V gene lost 1 base and the J gene lost 1 base, with 10 bases spanning the gap. CDR1 is KGHSH and CDR2 is LQKENI in the germline V gene. CDR3 amino acids: CASSPLKGGNTEAFF. CDR3 DNA sequence: TGTGCCAGCTCACCACTGAAGGGAGGGAACACTGAAGCTTTCTTT.

The chain links TRBV5-5 to TRBJ1-2, with D possibly TRBD1 on 5 matching bases. Germline CDR1 SGHKS, CDR2 YYEKEE (reference sequence). Between the trimmed V and J ends, which lost 1 base and 4 bases, there was a span of 14 bases. The CDR3 sequence is 15 residues long. The CDR3 reads CASSLRGGTAYGYTF. The CDR3 DNA follows: TGTGCCAGCAGCTTGCGCGGGGGGACGGCCTATGGCTACACCTTC.

This clone was seen a handful of times. The V call is TRBV20-1, the J call TRBJ1-2; tentatively, D is TRBD1 (5 bases). The CDR3 extends over 11 amino acids. The germline gives CDR1 DFQATT, CDR2 SNEGSKA (reference sequence). V was clipped by 3 bases and J by 7 bases, with 9 bases between them. CDR3 DNA: TGCAGTGCTAGGCCCGGGGGTGGCTACACCTTC. Its translation is CSARPGGGYTF.

The rearrangement links TRBV25-1 to TRBJ1-1; 7 nucleotides align to TRBD1. Unmatched junction bases numbered 6, after V lost 4 bases and J lost 1 base. Germline CDR1 is MGHDK and CDR2 is SYGVNS. This CDR3 has 15 amino acids. CDR3 DNA sequence: TGTGCCAGCAGTGGGGATCGGACAGGGAACACTGAAGCTTTCTTT. Protein: CASSGDRTGNTEAFF.

This clone was counted a single time. The chain joins TRBV29-1 to TRBJ2-7; TRBD2 agrees at 8 bases. The V gene's germline CDR1 is SQVTM and CDR2 ANQGSEA. This CDR3 is built from 13 residues. Unmatched junction bases numbered 5, after V lost 7 bases and J lost 0 bases. For the CDR3, the DNA is TGCAGCGGGAGCGGGGGCTCCTCCTACGAGCAGTACTTC. Translation gives CSGSGGSSYEQYF.

This chain uses TRBV19 with TRBJ1-2, with 8 bases aligning to TRBD1. The germline CDR1 and CDR2 sequences are LNHDA and SQIVND (reference sequence). This CDR3 region has 14 residues. Trimming cost V 4 bases and J 7 bases; bases outside gene matches: 8. The CDR3 DNA is TGTGCCAGTAGTACTGGACAGGGAGTCGCTGGCTACACCTTC. Its translation is CASSTGQGVAGYTF.

The V gene is TRBV30, the J gene TRBJ1-1, with 7 bases matching TRBD1. This CDR3 spans 14 amino acids. V shed 7 bases, J shed 11 bases, and the junction held 19 bases outside the gene matches. Germline CDR1 and CDR2: GTSNPN and SVGIG (reference sequence). CDR3 in DNA: TGTGCCTCCACGGGTTATGAGGGGGCGTCTTTGGCTTTCTTT. Amino acids: CASTGYEGASLAFF.

The V and J genes are TRBV5-1 and TRBJ1-2, with D perhaps matching TRBD1 (6 bases). V lost 4 bases and J lost 4, with 8 bases in between. CDR1 and CDR2 from the germline V gene are SGHRS and YFSETQ. The CDR3 extends over 12 amino acids. CDR3 region: CASSQDSYGYTF. For the CDR3, the DNA is TGCGCCAGCAGCCAGGACAGCTATGGCTACACCTTC. Full variable domain (missing parts from reference TRBV5-1 and TRBJ1-2): KAGVTQTPRYLIKTRGQQVTLSCSPISGHRSVSWYQQTPGQGLQFLFEYFSETQRNKGNFPGRFSGRQFSNSRSEMNVSTLELGDSALYLCASSQDSYGYTFGSGTRLTVV.

The chain joins TRBV14 to TRBJ1-6; D is possibly TRBD1 (6 bases). The CDR3 runs to 15 residues. CDR1 SGHDN and CDR2 FVKESK come from the germline V gene. V lost 0 bases and J lost 10, with 13 bases in between. CDR3 loop: CASSQDPRGISPLHF. CDR3 nucleotide sequence: TGTGCCAGCAGCCAAGATCCCAGGGGTATATCACCCCTCCACTTT.

This rearrangement joins TRBV2 to TRBJ2-3; 7 bases match TRBD1. V shed 8 bases, J shed 3 bases, and the junction held 5 bases outside the gene matches. Germline CDR1 reads SNHLY; CDR2 reads FYNNEI. CDR3 size: 13 residues. The CDR3 region is CASLGQPTDTQYF. The CDR3 DNA sequence: TGTGCCAGCTTGGGACAGCCGACAGATACGCAGTATTTT.

This chain uses TRBV27 with TRBJ1-4; TRBD1 matches at 9 bases. The CDR3 consists of 15 residues. Per the germline V gene, CDR1 is MNHEY and CDR2 is SMNVEV (reference sequence). After removal of 2 bases from V and 5 bases from J, the junction contained 3 bases not matched to a gene. The CDR3 DNA sequence: TGTGCCAGCAGTTTAATTGGGACAGGGAATGAAAAACTGTTTTTT. Its translation is CASSLIGTGNEKLFF. The full variable domain, with the rest looked up from reference TRBV27 and TRBJ1-4, is EAQVTQNPRYLITVTGKKLTVTCSQNMNHEYMSWYRQDPGLGLRQIYYSMNVEVTDKGDVPEGYKVSRKEKRNFPLILESPSPNQTSLYFCASSLIGTGNEKLFFGSGTQLSVL.

V gene TRBV6-5 combines with J gene TRBJ1-2; the match to TRBD1 covers 9 bases. Trimming took 3 bases from V and 8 from J; bases not matched to a gene: 7. The CDR3 extends over 14 amino acids. CDR1 is MNHEY, CDR2 SVGAGI, per germline. Here the CDR3 DNA reads TGTGCCAGCAGTTATACGGGACAGGGCTCGGGCTACACCTTC. As protein: CASSYTGQGSGYTF.

The chain is built from TRBV5-1 and TRBJ2-1; 10 bases are shared with TRBD2. The CDR3 consists of 15 residues. CDR1 is SGHRS and CDR2 is YFSETQ in the germline V gene. V lost 5 bases to trimming and J lost 9 bases; unmatched junction nucleotides: 11. The CDR3 spells CASSPVSGGAGEQFF. DNA for the CDR3: TGCGCCAGCAGTCCCGTAAGCGGGGGGGCCGGTGAGCAGTTCTTC.

V usage is TRBV25-1 and J usage is TRBJ1-2; D might be TRBD1 (5 bases). The CDR3 totals 15 residues. CDR1 and CDR2 (germline): MGHDK, SYGVNS. V was trimmed by 3 bases and J by 6 bases, leaving 17 bases between them. Here the CDR3 DNA reads TGTGCCAGCAGTGATCCGCAGGGTGAGTCCGATGGCTACACCTTC. Protein sequence: CASSDPQGESDGYTF.